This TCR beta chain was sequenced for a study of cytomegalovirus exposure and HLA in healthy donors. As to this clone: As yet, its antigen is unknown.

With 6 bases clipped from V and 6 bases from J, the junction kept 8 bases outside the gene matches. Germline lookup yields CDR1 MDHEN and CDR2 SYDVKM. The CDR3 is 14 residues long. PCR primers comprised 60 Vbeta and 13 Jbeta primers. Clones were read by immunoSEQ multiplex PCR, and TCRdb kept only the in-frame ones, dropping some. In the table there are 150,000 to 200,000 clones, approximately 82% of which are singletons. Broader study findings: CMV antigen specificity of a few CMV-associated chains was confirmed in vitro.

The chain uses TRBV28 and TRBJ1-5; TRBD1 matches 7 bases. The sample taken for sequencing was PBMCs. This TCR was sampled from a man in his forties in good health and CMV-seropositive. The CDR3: CASSRQGGTQPQHF. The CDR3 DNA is TGTGCCAGCAGCCGACAGGGTGGGACTCAGCCCCAGCATTTT. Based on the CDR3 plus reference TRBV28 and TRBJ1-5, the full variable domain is DVKVTQSSRYLVKRTGEKVFLECVQDMDHENMFWYRQDPGLGLRLIYFSYDVKMKEKGDIPEGYSVSREKKERFSLILESASTNQTSMYLCASSRQGGTQPQHFGDGTRLSIL.